A selection of T cell receptor beta chains follows, all from one sample in a study of shared clonotypes between healthy human individuals. Sequencing used immunoSEQ multiplex PCR; TCRdb keeps in-frame clones, though not all of them. In the table there are about 2 million clones, about 95% of which are singletons. Sequencing was done on a sample of naive CD8+ T cells sorted from blood. Source of these receptors: a man aged 18 to 29 in good health. Each CDR3 is given with its conserved first and last residue. Each record gives: CDR3 protein, V gene.

cdr3_aa: CAHAGAQLSGNTIYF; v_call: TRBV6-1
cdr3_aa: CASSIHTGELFF; v_call: TRBV19
cdr3_aa: CASSLDNNQPQHF; v_call: TRBV27
cdr3_aa: CASRGRERAYEQYF; v_call: TRBV19
cdr3_aa: CASSSHPVKGNSNTEAFF; v_call: TRBV7-9
cdr3_aa: CASSLEGPYEQYF; v_call: TRBV7-2
cdr3_aa: CASSQDLWQNFYEQYF; v_call: TRBV4-3
cdr3_aa: CASSSGQFGDGYTF; v_call: TRBV27
cdr3_aa: CASSEGSTGTEAFF; v_call: TRBV6-1
cdr3_aa: CSVSGLAGYNEQFF; v_call: TRBV29-1
cdr3_aa: CASSPLGPGNEQFF; v_call: TRBV18
cdr3_aa: CASQAGTSYEQYF; v_call: TRBV5-6
cdr3_aa: CATSTGGSGNTIYF; v_call: TRBV6-5
cdr3_aa: CASSLSPNYGYTF; v_call: TRBV7-2
cdr3_aa: CASSFPSRAETQYF; v_call: TRBV7-9
cdr3_aa: CASSLRSPGDEQFF; v_call: TRBV13
cdr3_aa: CASSSRGTGGDTEAFF; v_call: TRBV7-9
cdr3_aa: CASSYSLGTRSGEQYF; v_call: TRBV6-5
cdr3_aa: CASSQGLYGEAFF; v_call: TRBV14
cdr3_aa: CASKDHEGGSNEQFF; v_call: TRBV28
cdr3_aa: CASSPDVGAYGYTF; v_call: TRBV27
cdr3_aa: CASSVRLAGGPEQFF; v_call: TRBV5-6
cdr3_aa: CAWSAPLTGNTEAFF; v_call: TRBV30
cdr3_aa: CASSPLGGEQYF; v_call: TRBV7-9
cdr3_aa: CASSFMTEYEQYF; v_call: TRBV5-4
cdr3_aa: CASSPDSGKNEQYF; v_call: TRBV7-9
cdr3_aa: CASLKRTGELFF; v_call: TRBV10-3
cdr3_aa: CASSLGTSGRMIDTQYF; v_call: TRBV5-6
cdr3_aa: CASSFTPTLANTGELFF; v_call: TRBV28
cdr3_aa: CASSLYLAAGEQYF; v_call: TRBV5-4
cdr3_aa: CASSQDHLPGAGGHLETQYF; v_call: TRBV4-3
cdr3_aa: CASSLVVPANTYSPLHF; v_call: TRBV7-2